The 31 T cell receptor beta chains in this list originate from one sample, sequenced in a study of blood T cells in healthy people across ages. Together with a sample-barcoded 5' primer, a J-beta primer mix was included in a second PCR lasting roughly 6 to 12 cycles. In TCRdb, the 5' RACE reads were re-called with MiXCR into one record per CDR3 protein. The sample includes about 2 million distinct CDR3 sequences, about 49% of them seen just once. Specimen: blood. These receptors were taken from a middle-aged woman in good health.

The chain joins TRBV7-2 to TRBJ2-3, with 14 bases identical to TRBD2. Germline V lookup: CDR1 SGHTA, CDR2 FQGNSA. With V trimmed by 2 bases and J by 4 bases, 5 bases remained unmatched. The CDR3 extends over 17 amino acids. The chain's CDR3 is CASSLRLAGGPSDTQYF. The CDR3 DNA follows: TGTGCCAGCAGCTTAAGACTAGCGGGGGGGCCTTCAGATACGCAGTATTTT.

This clonotype was seen many times. V gene TRBV20-1 combines with J gene TRBJ2-7; TRBD1 might be the D (6 bases). V shed 5 bases and J shed 0 bases, with 11 bases lying between them. This CDR3 has 13 residues. Germline assignment: CDR1 DFQATT and CDR2 SNEGSKA (reference sequence). The CDR3: CSADDRISYEQYF. CDR3 bases: TGCAGTGCTGACGACAGGATCTCCTACGAGCAGTACTTC.

In this sample, this clonotype turned up a few times. The J gene is TRBJ1-2, the V gene TRBV4-1; D gene ambiguous. CDR1 MGHRA and CDR2 YSYEKL come from the germline V gene. V was shortened by 1 base and J by 3 bases, with 15 bases between the two germline ends. This CDR3 region has 16 residues. The CDR3 region is CASSQGSGWDDYGYTF. The CDR3 DNA sequence: TGCGCCAGCAGCCAAGGGTCGGGGTGGGATGACTATGGCTACACCTTC.

The V gene is TRBV7-9, the J gene TRBJ2-1, with 7 nucleotides matching TRBD2. J was trimmed by 9 bases and V by 2 bases; bases with no gene match: 7. The CDR3 contains 14 residues. Looked up from germline, CDR1 is SEHNR and CDR2 is FQNEAQ (reference sequence). The CDR3 coding sequence is TGTGCCAGCAGCTTACCGGGGACTACCAGTGAGCAGTTCTTC. This encodes CASSLPGTTSEQFF.

This clonotype was detected only a few times. This chain connects TRBV7-2 to TRBJ2-1; TRBD1 matches at 7 bases. This CDR3 is 16 amino acids long. Losses at the gene ends were 5 bases for V and 5 bases for J; bases not matched to a gene: 12. From germline, CDR1 is SGHTA and CDR2 FQGNSA. The CDR3 nucleotides read TGTGCCAGCAGCCCCCGCCAGGGGGATTTCCACAATGAGCAGTTCTTC. It codes for CASSPRQGDFHNEQFF.

The chain is built from TRBV6-2 or TRBV6-3 and TRBJ2-7; 9 positions match TRBD2. This CDR3 region has 15 residues. Trimming cost V 4 bases and J 5 bases; bases outside gene matches: 9. CDR1 and CDR2 from the germline V gene are MNHEY and SVGEGT. This CDR3 is CASSSASGTSHEQYF. DNA of the CDR3: TGTGCCAGCAGTTCCGCCTCTGGGACTAGCCACGAGCAGTACTTC.

The chain has TRBV4-3 and TRBJ1-2; D is unclear. CDR1 is LGHNA, CDR2 YSLEER, per germline. The V end was cut by 1 base, the J end by 5 bases, with 11 bases between. CDR3 length equals 14 residues. The CDR3, as DNA: TGCGCCAGCAGCCAAGTTGAGAATTCGTATGGCTACACCTTC. Encoded protein: CASSQVENSYGYTF.

The chain uses TRBV29-1 and TRBJ2-3; 9 bases agree with TRBD2. Germline V gene lookup returns CDR1 SQVTM and CDR2 ANQGSEA. There are 15 residues in the CDR3. As DNA, the CDR3 is TGCGGCGCTCCCCCTTCTAGCGGGGGCACAGATACGCAGTATTTT. Amino acids: CGAPPSSGGTDTQYF.

This sequence joins TRBV25-1 and TRBJ2-7; either TRBD1 or TRBD2 may supply D (6 bases each). CDR1 and CDR2 (germline): MGHDK, SYGVNS. The CDR3 contains 16 residues. V lost 4 bases and J lost 1, with 17 bases in between. The CDR3 region is CASSGWPGDLSYEQYF. In nucleotides, the CDR3 is TGTGCCAGCAGTGGATGGCCAGGGGACTTGTCCTACGAGCAGTACTTC.

The genes are TRBV20-1 and TRBJ2-5, with a tentative D call TRBD1 (6 bases). CDR1 and CDR2 (germline): DFQATT, SNEGSKA (reference sequence). The CDR3 length is 12 residues. The V and J ends lost 5 bases and 2 bases respectively, with 9 bases between them. The CDR3 nucleotides are TGCAGTGCTCCAGGGGCTCAAGAGACCCAGTACTTC. Translating it yields CSAPGAQETQYF.

This clonotype has only a few counts. The V and J genes are TRBV28 and TRBJ1-2; 10 positions match TRBD1. The CDR3 runs to 14 residues. After removal of 4 bases from V and 4 bases from J, the junction contained 3 bases not matched to a gene. CDR1 MDHEN and CDR2 SYDVKM come from the germline V gene. CDR3 sequence reads: CASSSGDRGYGYTF. The CDR3 coding sequence is TGTGCCAGCAGTTCTGGGGACAGGGGCTATGGCTACACCTTC.

V and J are TRBV7-9 and TRBJ2-1, with TRBD1 matching over 12 bases. Trimming at V came to 5 bases and at J to 8 bases, leaving 10 bases not matched to a gene. Per the germline V gene, CDR1 is SEHNR and CDR2 is FQNEAQ (reference sequence). CDR3 size: 16 residues. The CDR3: CASSPEGTGGVYEQFF. The CDR3 DNA reads TGTGCCAGCAGCCCCGAGGGGACAGGGGGCGTCTATGAGCAGTTCTTC.

This clonotype came up a few times. The V call is TRBV19, the J call TRBJ2-5, with no clear D. The germline V gene has CDR1 LNHDA and CDR2 SQIVND (reference sequence). This CDR3 is 16 amino acids long. V lost 4 bases to trimming and J lost 1 base, with 16 bases between them. CDR3 residues: CASSTQQKDLQETQYF. The CDR3 bases are TGTGCCAGTAGTACGCAACAAAAGGACCTCCAAGAGACCCAGTACTTC.

The chain links TRBV5-6 to TRBJ2-5, with a tentative D call TRBD1 (6 bases). The V end lost 2 bases, the J end lost 1 base, and 12 bases lay between the germline ends. CDR1 and CDR2 from the germline V gene are SGHDT and YYEEEE. The CDR3 consists of 15 residues. The CDR3 sequence: CASSFNQGLQETQYF. In DNA, the CDR3 is TGTGCCAGCAGCTTCAACCAGGGGCTCCAAGAGACCCAGTACTTC.

CDR3 loop: CASSFPGGLQTDTQYF. The CDR3 nucleotides are TGTGCCAGCAGCTTCCCGGGGGGGCTCCAGACAGATACGCAGTATTTT. V and J are TRBV5-4 and TRBJ2-3, with 8 bases aligning to TRBD2. Germline CDR1 reads SGHNT; CDR2 reads YYREEE (reference sequence). The CDR3 runs to 16 residues. V was pared by 2 bases and J by 3 bases, with 8 bases of the junction left unmatched.

This chain connects TRBV6-6 to TRBJ1-5; D uncertain. Germline V gene lookup returns CDR1 MNHNY and CDR2 SVGAGI (reference sequence). CDR3 length: 16 residues. Trimming cost V 0 bases and J 0 bases, with 9 bases left between them. The CDR3 region is CASSYSPHPSNQPQHF. In nucleotides, the CDR3 is TGTGCCAGCAGTTACTCCCCGCACCCTAGCAATCAGCCCCAGCATTTT.

Only a few counts were recorded for this clonotype. J is TRBJ2-3 and V is TRBV6-2 or TRBV6-3; 7 bases match TRBD2. CDR1 and CDR2 (germline): MNHEY, SVGEGT. Germline trimming cut 8 bases from V and 6 bases from J; bases unmatched to any gene: 14. This CDR3 comprises 15 residues. The CDR3 loop reads CASLLATSTMDTQYF. CDR3 nucleotide sequence: TGTGCCAGCCTACTAGCGACTAGCACCATGGATACGCAGTATTTT.

The V gene is TRBV9, the J gene TRBJ1-2, with D uncertain. The CDR3 has 15 amino acids. The germline V gene has CDR1 SGDLS and CDR2 YYNGEE. Deletions cut 2 bases from V and 2 bases from J, with 13 bases between. Here the CDR3 reads CASSVGQTDNYGYTF. CDR3 sequence (DNA): TGTGCCAGCAGCGTCGGGCAGACTGACAACTATGGCTACACCTTC.

The chain's CDR3 is CASSLILAGRTDTQYF. The CDR3 DNA follows: TGCGCCAGCAGCCTGATTCTAGCGGGGCGCACAGATACGCAGTATTTT. The chain combines TRBV5-1 with TRBJ2-3, with 9 nucleotides matching TRBD2. J lost 1 base, V lost 4 bases, and 7 bases had no gene match. This CDR3 is 16 amino acids long. Germline lookup yields CDR1 SGHRS and CDR2 YFSETQ.

The J gene is TRBJ2-1, the V gene TRBV7-2, with 7 bases aligning to TRBD2. The CDR3 consists of 14 residues. The V gene end was trimmed by 2 bases and the J gene end by 7 bases; junction bases not matched to a gene: 5. The germline V gene encodes CDR1 SGHTA and CDR2 FQGNSA. The CDR3 nucleotides read TGTGCCAGCAGCTTATCTAGGGGAGGGAATGAGCAGTTCTTC. Protein product: CASSLSRGGNEQFF.

This clonotype was seen more than once but under ten times. This CDR3 is CSVARAEAGDTQYF. In nucleotides, the CDR3 is TGCAGCGTTGCTAGAGCAGAAGCGGGGGATACGCAGTATTTT. The chain has TRBV29-1 and TRBJ2-3; 7 bases are shared with TRBD2. CDR3 length: 14 amino acids. Trimming cost V 4 bases and J 6 bases; bases outside gene matches: 10. Germline V gives CDR1 SQVTM, CDR2 ANQGSEA.

This clonotype was seen only a few times. The junction departs from the called germline gene at one end, perhaps through a read error. V usage is TRBV6-2 or TRBV6-3 and J usage is TRBJ2-7; 8 nucleotides agree with TRBD2. The V gene's germline CDR1 is MNHEY and CDR2 SVGEGT. The CDR3 runs 15 residues. As DNA, the CDR3 is TGTGCCAGCAGATACTTCTCCGGGGGGGCCTACGAGCAGTACTTC. Its protein is CASRYFSGGAYEQYF.

The chain carries TRBV29-1 and TRBJ1-1; no reliable D call. CDR3 length: 14 amino acids. Trimming shortened V by 2 bases and J by 5 bases, and 15 bases separated the two germline ends. CDR1 SQVTM and CDR2 ANQGSEA come from the germline V gene. The DNA of the CDR3 is TGCAGCGTTGAAAGGCCCAGAAGAGGGACTGAAGCTTTCTTT. The encoded protein is CSVERPRRGTEAFF.

In its sample, this clonotype was seen a few times. The rearrangement links TRBV4-1 to TRBJ2-1; 11 bases agree with TRBD2. This CDR3 has 16 amino acids. CDR1 MGHRA and CDR2 YSYEKL come from the germline V gene. After removal of 3 bases from V and 4 bases from J, the junction contained 5 bases not matched to a gene. The DNA for the CDR3 is TGCGCCAGCAGCCAGCTGACTAGCGGGGCATACAATGAGCAGTTCTTC. This codes for CASSQLTSGAYNEQFF.

This chain links TRBV20-1 with TRBJ1-2; no reliable D call. Trimming cost V 7 bases and J 0 bases, with 12 bases left between them. Germline CDR1 is DFQATT and CDR2 is SNEGSKA (reference sequence). The CDR3 runs to 13 residues. Written as DNA, the CDR3 is TGCAGTGGGGCGGCAGGTCCTAACTATGGCTACACCTTC. Its protein product is CSGAAGPNYGYTF.

This clonotype was observed a handful of times. The gene calls are TRBV4-3 and TRBJ2-7, with 8 nucleotides matching TRBD2. V shed 3 bases and J 3 bases; nucleotides not matched to a gene: 7. Germline V gene data show CDR1 as LGHNA and CDR2 as YSLEER. The CDR3 length is 15 residues. CDR3 protein: CASSQGGAGVYEQYF. CDR3 DNA: TGCGCCAGCAGCCAGGGGGGAGCGGGGGTCTACGAGCAGTACTTC.

This chain joins TRBV27 and TRBJ2-7; D remains ambiguous. CDR1 is MNHEY and CDR2 is SMNVEV in the germline V gene (reference sequence). V gave up 5 bases and J gave up 3 bases, with 8 bases separating them. The CDR3 loop spans 12 amino acids. The CDR3 protein is CASSDGYYEQYF. For the CDR3, the DNA is TGTGCCAGCAGTGATGGGTACTACGAGCAGTACTTC.

The chain employs TRBV5-1 and TRBJ1-2; D is undetermined. The germline V gene encodes CDR1 SGHRS and CDR2 YFSETQ. Trimming left V 0 bases short and J 1 base short, with 7 bases between. The CDR3 covers 14 residues. CDR3 region: CASSLVPVNYGYTF. CDR3 coding DNA: TGCGCCAGCAGCTTGGTTCCAGTTAACTATGGCTACACCTTC.

This clonotype has more than one count but fewer than ten. The V call is TRBV6-1, the J call TRBJ1-6; TRBD1 matches 7 bases. The CDR3 sequence is 14 residues long. J was trimmed by 12 bases and V by 7 bases; bases with no gene match: 12. Germline loops: CDR1 MNHNS, CDR2 SASEGT. The CDR3 nucleotides read TGTGCCAGCACCAGCTGGGACAGAAGGCTACCCCTCCACTTT. The encoded protein is CASTSWDRRLPLHF.

The rearrangement uses TRBV7-2 and TRBJ2-5; the D is unclear. This CDR3 has 13 residues. Germline-derived CDR1 and CDR2 are SGHTA and FQGNSA. Trimming removed 2 bases from V and 11 bases from J, with 15 bases in between. CDR3 DNA sequence: TGTGCCAGCAGCTTAAATGTCGACAATGAGCAGTACTTC. Amino acids: CASSLNVDNEQYF.

This clonotype was found a few times. One end of the junction varies from germline; a read error may be responsible. The chain employs TRBV7-7 and TRBJ2-5, with TRBD1 matching 9 bases. The DNA end is more similar to TRBJ2-7, so the J call may be wrong. The germline V gene encodes CDR1 SSHAT and CDR2 FNYEAQ (reference sequence). The length of the CDR3 is 13 residues. CDR3 coding DNA: TGTGCTAGCAGCTGGCGGACAGGGGACGAGCAGTACTTC. It translates to CASSWRTGDEQYF.